This TCR beta chain emerged from a study of metastatic and nonmetastatic thyroid tumors. Study overall: It was across blood and tumor or nodule tissue from malignant and benign thyroid patients that repertoires were compared.

TCRdb re-called clones from the PCR reads using MiXCR. The repertoire holds 12,000 or so clones, with around 12% as singletons. Whole-study findings and limits: In blood and tumor, TCR beta diversity was reportedly significantly higher in malignant thyroid tumors than in benign nodules.

Among the patients, none had received any treatment before thyroid surgery. In its sample, this clone is medium-sized. Its antigen remains unknown. This TCR derives from a female donor with papillary thyroid cancer or a benign thyroid nodule (not recorded which). Some clones in this sample may be carry-over from other donors' samples. The sample was blood.

CDR3 protein: CASSMQGVGEQYF. CDR3 bases: TGTGCCAGTAGTATGCAGGGGGTGGGCGAGCAGTACTTC. The V and J genes are TRBV19 and TRBJ2-7, with 7 positions matching TRBD1. V lost 3 bases and J lost 6; bases outside the gene matches: 5. The V gene's germline CDR1 is LNHDA and CDR2 SQIVND (reference sequence). The CDR3 loop spans 13 amino acids.